This T cell receptor beta chain was captured in a study of shared clonotypes between healthy human individuals. Across the study: Every donor yielded three CD4 naive, three CD4 memory, two CD8 naive and one CD8 memory plate.

TCRdb's copy holds only in-frame clones and misses some; the assay was immunoSEQ multiplex PCR. Seen here are about 2.4 million clones, 80% to 95% observed once, and the top ten hold around 0.4%. Study-level findings and limits: Although depth was large, rarefaction showed that sequencing of the sorted subsets was incomplete.

Participating donors were healthy, HIV-negative adults free of recent acute infections or vaccinations. CDR1 is MNHNY, CDR2 SVGAGI, per germline (reference sequence). The CDR3 sequence is 15 residues long. The V end was cut by 6 bases, the J end by 3 bases, with 17 bases between. In this sample, this clone turned up a few times. Its antigen is as yet unknown. The receptor comes from a man aged 18 to 35 in good health. Some clones in this sample may be carry-over from other donors' samples. The sequencing input was naive CD4+ T cells from PBMCs. Subset of the sample: CD45RA+ positively selected. The rearrangement joins TRBV6-6 to TRBJ1-2; tentative D call: TRBD1 (5 bases). CDR3 sequence reads: CASRRATDRHYGYTF. The CDR3, as DNA: TGTGCCAGCAGACGTGCTACTGACAGACACTATGGCTACACCTTC.